This TCR beta chain emerged from a study of blood T cell repertoires in COVID-19. In the study overall: Acute and convalescent COVID-19 samples came from the United States, Italy and Spain. T cells, B-cell-depleted T cells, or PBMCs provided the cDNA or gDNA that served as material.

V was clipped by 5 bases and J by 6 bases, with 23 bases between them. The CDR3 spans 16 residues. Germline V lookup: CDR1 SEHNR, CDR2 FQNEAQ (reference sequence). Per the original data handling: For nucleated cells, counts were estimated from reference gene primer amplification. The data were produced by immunoSEQ multiplex PCR, yet TCRdb's version contains in-frame clones alone and is incomplete. D and trimming come from the DNA, and the V and J calls and clone size come from that table. The table shows 200,000 to 250,000 clones, with about 90% occurring only once. This clone showed up just once. The sample was peripheral blood. This receptor was obtained from a woman in her 30s who had recovered from COVID-19. V gene TRBV7-9 combines with J gene TRBJ2-7, with D perhaps matching TRBD1 (7 bases). The CDR3 coding sequence is TGTGCCAGCAGCATAAAGACAGGGAGGACATCAAGCGAGCAGTACTTC. It is translated as CASSIKTGRTSSEQYF.